This T cell receptor beta chain derives from a study of shared clonotypes between healthy human individuals (dated by TCRdb to 2019 to 2021). Study-level background: The cohort comprised a couple of women and a few men aged 18 to 49 years. Per donor, three plates each were used for CD4 naive and CD4 memory, two for CD8 naive, and one for CD8 memory. To estimate repertoire size and how much clonotypes are shared between individuals, the study performed deep sequencing of blood TCR repertoires from roughly five healthy adults. To increase sequencing depth and limit assay-specific biases, TCR repertoire library preparation and sequencing were carried out by different laboratories using diverse techniques. Per donor, leukapheresis produced somewhere between about 0.85 and 9.5 billion PBMCs.

As regards this clone: Its recognized antigen is unknown. No base qualities exist here, and no much larger clone lies one base off it.

Study-wide conclusions, independent of this receptor: Because the study included only a small number of donors, the genetic and exposure-history diversity represented was limited. Estimated clonotype richness was generally larger for naive than for memory subsets. Compared with non-shared clonotypes, clonotypes shared by all four sorted-subset donors had higher generation probabilities. Even with the large sequencing depth, rarefaction of the sorted-subset datasets indicated that sequencing was incomplete. Based on pairwise subsampling, the degree of clonotype sharing among donors was expected to be affected by sequencing depth. Only blood was sampled, and tissue TCR repertoires likely differ from those in blood. When several donors were compared, the shared fraction of clonotypes was about 5% for naive CD4, 3.5% for naive CD8, roughly 2.5% for memory CD4, and less than 0.45% for memory CD8.

The donors were healthy, HIV-negative adults who had no recently reported acute infections or vaccinations. Every donor was a Caucasian adult residing in Nashville, Tennessee, USA. Magnetic negative selection was used to enrich CD4+ T cells, after which naive cells were positively selected on CD45RA and the negative fraction became the memory subset. Blood was collected by leukapheresis, and PBMCs were isolated by Ficoll-Histopaque density gradient centrifugation and then cryopreserved in liquid nitrogen vapor phase. Analytical flow cytometry was used to check the purity and quantity of each magnetically sorted T cell population. Each sorted fraction had its genomic DNA isolated and then quantified by UV absorbance on a Nanodrop 2000c. The CDR3 has 13 amino acids, counting the end cysteine and phenylalanine. Only the CDR3 DNA stays, 39 bases, in frame from base 1. From a lookup of the germline V gene (reference sequence), CDR1 and CDR2 are SGHNT and YYREEE. V sheds 0 bases and J sheds 7 bases, leaving 8 bases between their ends.

TCR CDR3 regions were amplified from genomic DNA by multiplex PCR using the deep immunoSEQ assay. For each cell subset, the extracted genomic DNA was distributed evenly across all wells of several immunoSEQ 96-well plates, and each plate served as one replicate. Each replicate PCR for sorted subsets received roughly 0.2 ug genomic DNA, equal to about 30,000 T cell genomes. Purified libraries were measured with a Qubit 3.0 fluorometer, size-checked on a Bioanalyzer 2100, and measured again with the KAPA Library Quantification kit. A separate single-read 150-cycle Illumina NextSeq 550 flow cell was used to sequence each immunoSEQ 96-well plate. In the authors' own workflow: Because only junctional sequences without quality scores were contained in the immunoSEQ output, filtering matching that applied to full-length reads could not be performed. To assign V/J genes and CDR3, sequences were annotated using PyIR, a Python wrapper for IgBLAST v1.9, with IMGT germline references. Reads were filtered out if the reads had weak V/J assignments (E-value above 1e-6), no CDR3, stop codons, out-of-frame junctions, or ambiguous translated residues. V3J clonotypes were defined by identical inferred V gene, J gene, and CDR3 amino acid sequence. Percentage overlap between repertoires was calculated by dividing the number of shared unique clonotypes by the size of the smaller repertoire. Repertoire richness was assessed with RTK rarefaction, the Chao1 estimator, and Recon v2.1 estimates of unobserved clonotypes. OLGA was used to compute generation probabilities for all TCRbeta clonotypes that the gDNA method yielded from a handful of donors. TCRdb stores this immuneACCESS table with in-frame sequences only. Part of the clones is absent; in the studies checked, under half of the shortfall reflects unresolved V genes, and no reason is known for the rest. V, J and clone size reflect that table, while D and trimming were determined from the DNA. The sample yields about 2.4 million clones; 93% were counted once. The ten biggest clones cover roughly 0.39% of the sample.

The sequenced sample consisted of naive CD4+ T cells from PBMCs. This specimen's cell subset or site label, per the study, means: CD45RA+ positively selected. The sequence links TRBV5-4 to TRBJ1-5, with no confidently assigned D gene. The receptor was derived from a man aged 18 to 30 in good health. Some clones in this sample may be carry-over from other donors' samples. The base sequence is TGTGCCAGCAGCTTGGCCCCAGACCAGCCCCAGCATTTT. Its translation reads: CASSLAPDQPQHF.